This T cell receptor beta chain was sequenced in a study of blood T cell repertoires in COVID-19. Looking at the study overall: Samples taken during acute and convalescent COVID-19 were collected in the United States, Italy and Spain. PBMCs, B-cell-depleted T cells, or T cells provided the cDNA or gDNA that made up the material.

Original handling: Reference gene primer amplification yielded estimated nucleated cell counts. Using immunoSEQ multiplex PCR, the repertoire was profiled, and TCRdb retains in-frame clones only, with some absent. V, J and clone size are those of that table, while D and trimming were read from the DNA. Counted here are roughly 220,000 clones, 86% occurring once; the ten biggest clones make up around 2.2%. Between the trimmed V and J ends, which lost 4 bases and 0 bases, there was a span of 13 bases. CDR3 size: 17 residues. CDR1 is KGHSH, CDR2 LQKENI, per germline. This receptor was obtained from a man younger than 40 who had recovered from COVID-19. Source material: peripheral blood. This chain joins TRBV18 and TRBJ1-6, with D maybe TRBD1 (6 bases). The CDR3 region is CASSQWTASSYNSPLHF. The CDR3 coding sequence is TGTGCCAGCTCACAGTGGACAGCGAGCTCCTATAATTCACCCCTCCACTTT.